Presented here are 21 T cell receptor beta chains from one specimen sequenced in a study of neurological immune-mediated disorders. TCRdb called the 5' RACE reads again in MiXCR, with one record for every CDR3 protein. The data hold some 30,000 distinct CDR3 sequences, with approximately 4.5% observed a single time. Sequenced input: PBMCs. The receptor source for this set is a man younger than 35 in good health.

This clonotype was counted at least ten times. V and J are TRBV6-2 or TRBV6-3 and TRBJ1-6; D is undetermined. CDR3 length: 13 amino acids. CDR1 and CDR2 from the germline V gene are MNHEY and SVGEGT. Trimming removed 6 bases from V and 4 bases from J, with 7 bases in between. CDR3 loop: CASRDQYNSPLHF. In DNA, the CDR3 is TGTGCCAGCAGAGACCAGTATAATTCACCCCTCCACTTT.

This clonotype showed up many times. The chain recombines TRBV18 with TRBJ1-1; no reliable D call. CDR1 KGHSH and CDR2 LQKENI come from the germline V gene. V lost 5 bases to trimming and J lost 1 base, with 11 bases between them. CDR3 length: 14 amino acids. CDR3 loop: CASSFIGRNTEAFF. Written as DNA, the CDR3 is TGTGCCAGCTCATTCATAGGACGGAACACTGAAGCTTTCTTT.

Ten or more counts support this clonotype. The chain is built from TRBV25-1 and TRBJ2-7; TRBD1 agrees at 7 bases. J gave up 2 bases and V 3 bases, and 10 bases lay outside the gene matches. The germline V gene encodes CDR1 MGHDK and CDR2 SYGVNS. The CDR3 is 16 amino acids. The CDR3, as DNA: TGTGCCAGCAGTGAGCCTGTGGACAGGAGAGCCTACGAGCAGTACTTC. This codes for CASSEPVDRRAYEQYF.

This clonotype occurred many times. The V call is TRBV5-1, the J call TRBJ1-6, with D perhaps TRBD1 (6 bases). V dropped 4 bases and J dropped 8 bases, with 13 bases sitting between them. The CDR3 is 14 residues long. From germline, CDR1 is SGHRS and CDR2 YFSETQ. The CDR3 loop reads CASSEGTPDSPLHF. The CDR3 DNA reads TGCGCCAGCAGCGAGGGGACACCTGATTCACCCCTCCACTTT.

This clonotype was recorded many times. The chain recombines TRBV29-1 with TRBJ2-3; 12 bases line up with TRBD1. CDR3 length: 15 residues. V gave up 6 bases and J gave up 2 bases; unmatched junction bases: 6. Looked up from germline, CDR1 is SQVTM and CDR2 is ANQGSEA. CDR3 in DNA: TGCAGCGTGACCGGGACAGGGGGCTTCACAGATACGCAGTATTTT. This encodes CSVTGTGGFTDTQYF.

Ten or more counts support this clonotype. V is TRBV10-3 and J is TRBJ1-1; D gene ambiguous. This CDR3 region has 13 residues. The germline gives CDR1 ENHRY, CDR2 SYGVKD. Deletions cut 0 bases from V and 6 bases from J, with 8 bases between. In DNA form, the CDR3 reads TGTGCCATCAGTGAGTCTGGGCAGCCTGAAGCTTTCTTT. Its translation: CAISESGQPEAFF.

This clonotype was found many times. The CDR3 DNA is TGCGCCAGCAGCTCTACAGGGGGAGACCAGCCCCAGCATTTT. This sequence encodes CASSSTGGDQPQHF. The chain has TRBV5-1 and TRBJ1-5, with 8 bases aligning to TRBD1. The CDR3 has 14 amino acids. From germline, CDR1 is SGHRS and CDR2 YFSETQ. The V gene end was trimmed by 3 bases and the J gene end by 7 bases; junction bases not matched to a gene: 6.

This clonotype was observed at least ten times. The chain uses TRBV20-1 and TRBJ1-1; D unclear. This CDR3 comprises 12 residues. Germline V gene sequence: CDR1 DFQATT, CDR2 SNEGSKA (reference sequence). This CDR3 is CSSVRQYTEAFF. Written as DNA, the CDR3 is TGCTCAAGTGTAAGGCAGTACACTGAAGCTTTCTTT.

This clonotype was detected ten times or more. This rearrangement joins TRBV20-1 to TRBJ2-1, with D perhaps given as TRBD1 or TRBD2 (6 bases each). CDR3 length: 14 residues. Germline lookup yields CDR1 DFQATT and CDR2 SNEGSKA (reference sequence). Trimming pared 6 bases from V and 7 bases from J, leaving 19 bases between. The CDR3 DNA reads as TGCAGTGCCCCAAGCTGGGGGGCGGGGAATGAGCAGTTCTTC. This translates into CSAPSWGAGNEQFF.

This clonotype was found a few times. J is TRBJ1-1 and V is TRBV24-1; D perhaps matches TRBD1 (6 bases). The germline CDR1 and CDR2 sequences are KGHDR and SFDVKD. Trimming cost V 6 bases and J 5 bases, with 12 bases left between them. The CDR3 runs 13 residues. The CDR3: CATSIEGETEAFF. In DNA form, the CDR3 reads TGTGCCACCAGTATAGAGGGGGAAACTGAAGCTTTCTTT.

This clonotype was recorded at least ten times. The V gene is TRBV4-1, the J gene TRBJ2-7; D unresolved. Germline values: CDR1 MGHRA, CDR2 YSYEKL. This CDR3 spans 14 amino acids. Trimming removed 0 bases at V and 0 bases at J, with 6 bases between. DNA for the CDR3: TGCGCCAGCAGCCAAGATCAGGCCTCCTACGAGCAGTACTTC. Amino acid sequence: CASSQDQASYEQYF.

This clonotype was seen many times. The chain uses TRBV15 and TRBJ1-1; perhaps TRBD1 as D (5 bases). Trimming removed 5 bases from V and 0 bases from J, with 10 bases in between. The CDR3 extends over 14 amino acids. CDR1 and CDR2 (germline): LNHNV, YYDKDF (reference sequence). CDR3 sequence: CATSLGRLNTEAFF. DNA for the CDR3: TGTGCCACCAGCTTGGGACGTTTGAACACTGAAGCTTTCTTT.

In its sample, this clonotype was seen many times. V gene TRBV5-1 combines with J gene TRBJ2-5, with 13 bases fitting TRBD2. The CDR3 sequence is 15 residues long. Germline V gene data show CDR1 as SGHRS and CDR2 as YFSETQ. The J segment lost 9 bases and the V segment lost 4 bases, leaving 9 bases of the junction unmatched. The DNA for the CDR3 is TGCGCCAGCAGCCGGGGGACTAGCGGGGACTGGGCCCAGTACTTC. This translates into CASSRGTSGDWAQYF.

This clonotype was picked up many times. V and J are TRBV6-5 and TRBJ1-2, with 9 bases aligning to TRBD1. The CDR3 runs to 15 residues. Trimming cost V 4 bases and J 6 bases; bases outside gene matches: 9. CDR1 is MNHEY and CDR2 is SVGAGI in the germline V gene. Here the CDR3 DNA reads TGTGCCAGCAGTTCTCCGGGACAGGGCGGCCATGGCTACACCTTC. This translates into CASSSPGQGGHGYTF.

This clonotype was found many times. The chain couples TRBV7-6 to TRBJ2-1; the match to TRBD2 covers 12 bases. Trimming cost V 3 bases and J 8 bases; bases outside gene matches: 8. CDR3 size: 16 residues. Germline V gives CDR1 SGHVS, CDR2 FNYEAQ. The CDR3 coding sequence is TGTGCCAGCAGCTTTGGGGCTAGCGGGGGGGCATATGAGCAGTTCTTC. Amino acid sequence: CASSFGASGGAYEQFF.

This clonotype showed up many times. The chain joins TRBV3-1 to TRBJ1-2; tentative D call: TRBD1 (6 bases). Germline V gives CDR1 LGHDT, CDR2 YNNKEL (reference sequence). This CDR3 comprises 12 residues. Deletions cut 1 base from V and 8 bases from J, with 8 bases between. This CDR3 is CASSQVQGGYTF. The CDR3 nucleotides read TGTGCCAGCAGCCAAGTCCAGGGGGGCTACACCTTC.

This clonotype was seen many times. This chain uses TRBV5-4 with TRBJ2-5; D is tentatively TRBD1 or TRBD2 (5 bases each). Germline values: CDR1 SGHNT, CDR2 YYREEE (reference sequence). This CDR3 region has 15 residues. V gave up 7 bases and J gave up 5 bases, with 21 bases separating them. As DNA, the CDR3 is TGTGCCAGCGCCGGTGGGACGGTAGCAGGGGAGACCCAGTACTTC. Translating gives CASAGGTVAGETQYF.

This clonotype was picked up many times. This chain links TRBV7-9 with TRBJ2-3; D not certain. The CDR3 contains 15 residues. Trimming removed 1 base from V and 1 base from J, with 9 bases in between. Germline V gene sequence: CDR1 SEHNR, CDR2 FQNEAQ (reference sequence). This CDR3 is CASSLVLPGTDTQYF. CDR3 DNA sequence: TGTGCCAGCAGCTTAGTACTGCCCGGCACAGATACGCAGTATTTT.

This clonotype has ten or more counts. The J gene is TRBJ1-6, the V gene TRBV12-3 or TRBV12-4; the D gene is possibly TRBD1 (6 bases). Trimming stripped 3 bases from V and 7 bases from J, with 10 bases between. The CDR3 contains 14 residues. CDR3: CASSFQGTNSPLHF. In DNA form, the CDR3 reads TGTGCCAGCAGTTTTCAGGGGACCAATTCACCCCTCCACTTT.

As DNA, the CDR3 is TGTGCCAGCCCAGGGAGTGGCTACACCTTC. Translating it yields CASPGSGYTF. The chain couples TRBV12-3 or TRBV12-4 to TRBJ1-2, with D possibly being TRBD1 (5 bases). The CDR3 spans 10 residues. Trimming took off 8 bases at V and 7 bases at J, with 8 bases between the two ends.

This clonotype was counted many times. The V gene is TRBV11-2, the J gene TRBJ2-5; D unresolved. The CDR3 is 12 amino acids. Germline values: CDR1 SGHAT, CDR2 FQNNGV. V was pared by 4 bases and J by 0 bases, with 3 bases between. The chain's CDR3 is CASSSDQETQYF. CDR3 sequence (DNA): TGTGCCAGCAGCTCAGACCAAGAGACCCAGTACTTC.